Below are 5 T cell receptor beta chains sequenced from a single sample in a study of T cells generated in artificial thymic organoids. Reverse primers in the TRAC or TRBC constant regions drove separate semi-nested PCRs for TCRalpha and TCRbeta. TCRdb redid the calling of the 5' RACE reads with MiXCR, one entry per CDR3 protein. The top ten clones hold approximately 2.3% of a sample with about 5,600 distinct CDR3 sequences, 32% of them seen once. The sequenced material came from naive CD8+ T cells from blood. Subset indicated: CD3+TCRalphabeta+CD8SP T cells; for blood, CD45RO-CCR7+ naive CD8+ T cells. The receptors derive from a human donor who gave cord blood stem cells for thymic organoid culture, a cardiac surgery patient who gave postnatal thymus, or a blood donor (not recorded which).

The CDR3 loop reads CASSQEDGAGGLSGYTF. The CDR3 region has the DNA TGCGCCAGCAGCCAAGAAGACGGGGCAGGGGGCCTCAGTGGCTACACCTTC. V gene TRBV4-3 combines with J gene TRBJ1-2; 8 bases line up with TRBD1. The CDR3 consists of 17 residues. Losses at the gene ends were 0 bases for V and 7 bases for J; bases not matched to a gene: 13. The germline gives CDR1 LGHNA, CDR2 YSLEER.

The chain carries TRBV6-6 and TRBJ2-7, with no clear D. V was cut by 4 bases and J by 5 bases, with 12 bases left in between. The germline V gene has CDR1 MNHNY and CDR2 SVGAGI (reference sequence). The CDR3 totals 13 residues. CDR3 loop: CASSWGTGNEQYF. For the CDR3, the DNA is TGTGCCAGCAGTTGGGGAACGGGCAACGAGCAGTACTTC.

The rearrangement links TRBV28 to TRBJ2-7; D tentatively reads TRBD1 or TRBD2 (5 bases each). The CDR3 length is 13 residues. The V gene lost 3 bases and the J gene lost 6 bases, with 12 bases spanning the gap. Germline CDR1 is MDHEN and CDR2 is SYDVKM. The CDR3 reads CASSLPGSGEQYF. CDR3 coding DNA: TGTGCCAGCAGTTTGCCAGGGAGTGGCGAGCAGTACTTC.

By proportion, this clonotype is medium-sized. The chain recombines TRBV12-3 or TRBV12-4 with TRBJ1-5; D is unclear. The CDR3 extends over 14 amino acids. V lost 4 bases to trimming and J lost 4 bases, with 11 bases between them. The CDR3 bases are TGTGCCAGCAGTTGGAGCCCGGGTAATCAGCCCCAGCATTTT. Encoded protein: CASSWSPGNQPQHF.

Relative to its sample, this clonotype is medium-sized (0.01 to 0.1%). The V call is TRBV7-2, the J call TRBJ2-5, with D possibly matching TRBD2 (5 bases). Germline CDR1 reads SGHTA; CDR2 reads FQGNSA. V gave up 1 base and J gave up 1 base, with 10 bases separating them. This CDR3 contains 15 residues. CDR3: CASSLESGLQETQYF. For the CDR3, the DNA is TGTGCCAGCAGCTTAGAGAGCGGACTCCAAGAGACCCAGTACTTC.